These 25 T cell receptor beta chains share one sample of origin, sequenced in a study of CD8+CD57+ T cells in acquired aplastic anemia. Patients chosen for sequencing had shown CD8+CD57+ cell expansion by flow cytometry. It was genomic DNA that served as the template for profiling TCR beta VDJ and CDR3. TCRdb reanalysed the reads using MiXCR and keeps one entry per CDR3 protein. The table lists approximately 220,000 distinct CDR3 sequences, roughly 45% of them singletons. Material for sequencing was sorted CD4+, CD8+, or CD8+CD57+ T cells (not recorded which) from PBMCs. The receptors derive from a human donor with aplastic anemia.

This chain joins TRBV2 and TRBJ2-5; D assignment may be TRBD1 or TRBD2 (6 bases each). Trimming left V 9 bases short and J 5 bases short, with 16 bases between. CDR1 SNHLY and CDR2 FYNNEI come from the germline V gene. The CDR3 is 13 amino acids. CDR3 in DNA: TGTGCCAGGGGGGGCTTAGTGGGGGAGACCCAGTACTTC. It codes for CARGGLVGETQYF.

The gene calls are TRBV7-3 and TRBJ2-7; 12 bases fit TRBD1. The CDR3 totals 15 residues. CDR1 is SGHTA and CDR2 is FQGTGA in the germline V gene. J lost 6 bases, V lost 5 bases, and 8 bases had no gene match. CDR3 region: CASSVGTGGAGEQYF. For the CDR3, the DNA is TGTGCCAGCAGCGTCGGGACAGGGGGCGCGGGCGAGCAGTACTTC.

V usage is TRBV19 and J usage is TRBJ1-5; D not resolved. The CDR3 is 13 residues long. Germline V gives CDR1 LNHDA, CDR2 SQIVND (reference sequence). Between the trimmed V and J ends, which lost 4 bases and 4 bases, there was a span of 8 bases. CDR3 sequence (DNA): TGTGCCAGTAGTACGGACGGTAATCAGCCCCAGCATTTT. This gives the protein CASSTDGNQPQHF.

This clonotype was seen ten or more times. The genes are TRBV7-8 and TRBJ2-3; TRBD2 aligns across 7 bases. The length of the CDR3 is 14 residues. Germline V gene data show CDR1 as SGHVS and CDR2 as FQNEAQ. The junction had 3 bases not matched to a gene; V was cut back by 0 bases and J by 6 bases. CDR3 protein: CASSLATGRDTQYF. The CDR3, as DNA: TGTGCCAGCAGCTTAGCGACCGGGAGGGATACGCAGTATTTT.

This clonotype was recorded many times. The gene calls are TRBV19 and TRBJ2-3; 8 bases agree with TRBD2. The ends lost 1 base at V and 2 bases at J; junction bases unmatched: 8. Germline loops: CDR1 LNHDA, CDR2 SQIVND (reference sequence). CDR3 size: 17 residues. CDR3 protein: CASSIGWGSGVTDTQYF. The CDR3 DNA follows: TGTGCCAGTAGTATAGGGTGGGGTAGCGGGGTCACAGATACGCAGTATTTT.

The CDR3 here is CASSPPGTLSNTEAFF. DNA of the CDR3: TGTGCCAGCAGCCCCCCAGGGACCCTCTCTAACACTGAAGCTTTCTTT. V is TRBV5-8 and J is TRBJ1-1; a weak D match, TRBD1 (5 bases). Germline assignment: CDR1 SGHTS and CDR2 YDEGEE. Deletions cut 4 bases from V and 2 bases from J, with 18 bases between. This CDR3 has 16 amino acids.

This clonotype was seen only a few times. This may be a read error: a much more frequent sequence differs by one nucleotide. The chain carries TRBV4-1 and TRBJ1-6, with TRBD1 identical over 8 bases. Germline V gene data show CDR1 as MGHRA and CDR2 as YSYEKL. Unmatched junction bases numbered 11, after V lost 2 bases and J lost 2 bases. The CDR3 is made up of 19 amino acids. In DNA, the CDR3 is TGCGCCAGCAGCCAACTATCAGGGGGACAGGTCGCCTATAATTCACCCCTCCACTTT. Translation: CASSQLSGGQVAYNSPLHF.

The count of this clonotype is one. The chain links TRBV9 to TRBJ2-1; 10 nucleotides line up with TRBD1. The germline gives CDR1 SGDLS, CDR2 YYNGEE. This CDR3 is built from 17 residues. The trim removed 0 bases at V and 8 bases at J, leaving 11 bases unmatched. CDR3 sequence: CASSVATGTGVRDEQFF. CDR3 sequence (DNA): TGTGCCAGCAGCGTAGCTACCGGGACAGGGGTTCGGGATGAGCAGTTCTTC.

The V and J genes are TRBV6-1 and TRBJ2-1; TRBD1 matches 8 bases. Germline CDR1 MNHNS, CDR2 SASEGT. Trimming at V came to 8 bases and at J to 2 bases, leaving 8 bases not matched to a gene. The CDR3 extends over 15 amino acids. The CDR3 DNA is TGTGCCAGCTTGCCCGGGACAGGACCCTACAATGAGCAGTTCTTC. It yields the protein CASLPGTGPYNEQFF.

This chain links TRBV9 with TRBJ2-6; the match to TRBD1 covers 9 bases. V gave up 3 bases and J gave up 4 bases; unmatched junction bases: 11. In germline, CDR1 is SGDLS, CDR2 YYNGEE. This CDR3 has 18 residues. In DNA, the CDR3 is TGTGCCAGCAGCGAGCGAACAGGGGGCGGCGGCGGGGCCAACGTCCTGACTTTC. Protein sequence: CASSERTGGGGGANVLTF.

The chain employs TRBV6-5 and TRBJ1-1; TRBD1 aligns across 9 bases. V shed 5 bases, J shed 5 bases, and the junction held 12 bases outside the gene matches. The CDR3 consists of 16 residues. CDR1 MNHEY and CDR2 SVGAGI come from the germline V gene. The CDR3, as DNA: TGTGCCAGCAGTCGTAGACAGGGGGGGGGGAGGACTGAAGCTTTCTTT. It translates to CASSRRQGGGRTEAFF.

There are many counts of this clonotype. CDR3 loop: CASSPDWDTGELFF. For the CDR3, the DNA is TGTGCCAGCAGCCCCGATTGGGATACCGGGGAGCTGTTTTTT. The rearrangement links TRBV12-3 or TRBV12-4 to TRBJ2-2; D not resolved. V dropped 6 bases and J dropped 5 bases, with 13 bases sitting between them. This CDR3 comprises 14 residues.

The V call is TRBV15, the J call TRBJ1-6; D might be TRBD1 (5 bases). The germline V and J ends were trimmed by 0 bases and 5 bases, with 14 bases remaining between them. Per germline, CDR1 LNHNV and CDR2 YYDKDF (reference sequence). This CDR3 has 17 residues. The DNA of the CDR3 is TGTGCCACCAGCAGAGATGGGGTTGGGGGGGATAATTCACCCCTCCACTTT. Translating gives CATSRDGVGGDNSPLHF.

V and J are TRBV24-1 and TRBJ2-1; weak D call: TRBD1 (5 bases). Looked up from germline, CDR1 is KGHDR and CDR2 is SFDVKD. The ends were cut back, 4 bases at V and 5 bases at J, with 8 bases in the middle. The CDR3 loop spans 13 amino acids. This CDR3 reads CATSDVGDNEQFF. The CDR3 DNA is TGTGCCACCAGTGACGTAGGGGACAATGAGCAGTTCTTC.

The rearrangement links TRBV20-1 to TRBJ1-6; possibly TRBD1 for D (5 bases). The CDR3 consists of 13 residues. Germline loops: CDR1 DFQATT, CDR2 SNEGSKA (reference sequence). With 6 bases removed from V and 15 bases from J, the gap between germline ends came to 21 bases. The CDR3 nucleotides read TGCAGTGCCCGGCGGGAGGGCGGGGGTATCCTCCACTTT. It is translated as CSARREGGGILHF.

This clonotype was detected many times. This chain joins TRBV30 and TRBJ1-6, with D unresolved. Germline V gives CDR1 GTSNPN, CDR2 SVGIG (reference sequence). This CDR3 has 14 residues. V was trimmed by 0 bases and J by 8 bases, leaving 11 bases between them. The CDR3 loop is CAWSVGRDDSPLHF. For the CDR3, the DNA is TGTGCCTGGAGTGTCGGAAGGGATGATTCACCCCTCCACTTT. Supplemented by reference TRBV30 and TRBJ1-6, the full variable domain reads SQTIHQWPATLVQPVGSPLSLECTVEGTSNPNLYWYRQAAGRGLQLLFYSVGIGQISSEVPQNLSASRPQDRQFILSSKKLLLSDSGFYLCAWSVGRDDSPLHFGNGTRLTVT.

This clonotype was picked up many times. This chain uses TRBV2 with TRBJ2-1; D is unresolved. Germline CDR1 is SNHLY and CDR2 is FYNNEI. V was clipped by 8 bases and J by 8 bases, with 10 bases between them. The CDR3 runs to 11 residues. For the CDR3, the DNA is TGTGCCAGCGACGCCCGATATGAGCAGTTCTTC. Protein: CASDARYEQFF. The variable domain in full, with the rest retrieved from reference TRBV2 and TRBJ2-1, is EPEVTQTPSHQVTQMGQEVILRCVPISNHLYFYWYRQILGQKVEFLVSFYNNEISEKSEIFDDQFSVERPDGSNFTLKIRSTKLEDSAMYFCASDARYEQFFGPGTRLTVL.

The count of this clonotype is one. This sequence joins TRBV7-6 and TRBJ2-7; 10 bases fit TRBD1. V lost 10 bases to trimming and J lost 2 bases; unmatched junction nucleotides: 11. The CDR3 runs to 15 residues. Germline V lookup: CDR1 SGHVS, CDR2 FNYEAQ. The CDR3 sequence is CANSEEGQGTYEQYF. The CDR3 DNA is TGTGCCAACAGTGAAGAGGGACAGGGGACCTACGAGCAGTACTTC.

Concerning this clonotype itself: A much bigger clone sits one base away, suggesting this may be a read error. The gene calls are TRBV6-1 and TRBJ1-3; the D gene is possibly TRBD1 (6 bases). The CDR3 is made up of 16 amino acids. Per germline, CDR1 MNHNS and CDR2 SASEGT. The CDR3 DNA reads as TGTGCCACCCTTCCACGGGACGGGGGCTCTGGAGACACCATATATTTT. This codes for CATLPRDGGSGDTIYF.

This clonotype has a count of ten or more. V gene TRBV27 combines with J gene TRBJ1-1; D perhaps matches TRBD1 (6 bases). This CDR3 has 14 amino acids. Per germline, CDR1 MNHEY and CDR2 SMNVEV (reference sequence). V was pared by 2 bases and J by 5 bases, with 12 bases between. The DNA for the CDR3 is TGTGCCAGCAGTTTAACAGGGTACGGAACTGAAGCTTTCTTT. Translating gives CASSLTGYGTEAFF.

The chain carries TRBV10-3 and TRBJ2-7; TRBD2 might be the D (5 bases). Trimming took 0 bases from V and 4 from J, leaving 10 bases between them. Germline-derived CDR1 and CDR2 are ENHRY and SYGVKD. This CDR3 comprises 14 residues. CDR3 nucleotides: TGTGCCATCAGTGAGTCGTGGGAGCGGTACGAGCAGTACTTC. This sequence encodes CAISESWERYEQYF.

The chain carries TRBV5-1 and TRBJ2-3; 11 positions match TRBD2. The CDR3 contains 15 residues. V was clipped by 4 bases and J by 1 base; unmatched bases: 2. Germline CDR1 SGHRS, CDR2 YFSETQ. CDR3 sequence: CASSATSGGTDTQYF. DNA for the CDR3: TGCGCCAGCAGCGCGACTAGCGGGGGCACAGATACGCAGTATTTT. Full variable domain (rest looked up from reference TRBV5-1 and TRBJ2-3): KAGVTQTPRYLIKTRGQQVTLSCSPISGHRSVSWYQQTPGQGLQFLFEYFSETQRNKGNFPGRFSGRQFSNSRSEMNVSTLELGDSALYLCASSATSGGTDTQYFGPGTRLTVL.

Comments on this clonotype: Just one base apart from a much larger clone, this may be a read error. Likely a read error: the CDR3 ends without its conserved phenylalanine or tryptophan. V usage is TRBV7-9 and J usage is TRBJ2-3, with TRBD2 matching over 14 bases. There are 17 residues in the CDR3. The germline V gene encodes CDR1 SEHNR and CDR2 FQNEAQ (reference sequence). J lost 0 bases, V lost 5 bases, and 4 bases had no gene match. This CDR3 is CASSEGLAGVSTDTQYL. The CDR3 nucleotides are TGTGCCAGCAGCGAGGGACTAGCGGGGGTCAGCACAGATACGCAGTATCTT.

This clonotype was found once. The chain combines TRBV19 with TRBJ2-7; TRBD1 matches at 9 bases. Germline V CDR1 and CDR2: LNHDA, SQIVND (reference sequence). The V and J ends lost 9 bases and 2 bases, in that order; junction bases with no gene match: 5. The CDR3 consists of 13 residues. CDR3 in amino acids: CASGDRVPYEQYF. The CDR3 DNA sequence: TGTGCCAGCGGGGACAGGGTACCCTACGAGCAGTACTTC.

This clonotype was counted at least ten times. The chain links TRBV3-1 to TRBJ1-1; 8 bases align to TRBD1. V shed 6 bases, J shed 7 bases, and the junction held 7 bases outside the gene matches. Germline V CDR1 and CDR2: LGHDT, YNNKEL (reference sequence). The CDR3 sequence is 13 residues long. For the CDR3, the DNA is TGTGCCAGCAGACCCGACACAGGGGGTGAAGCTTTCTTT. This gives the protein CASRPDTGGEAFF.